One TCR beta chain is described in this entry. Its antigen is still unknown. Mismatch with germline at one junction end may stem from a read error. There are 17 residues in the CDR3. Germline values: CDR1 SGHAT, CDR2 FQNNGV. The library came from three nested PCR rounds adapted from ARM-PCR protocols. TCRdb recomputed calls from the multiplex PCR reads with MiXCR, one row per CDR3 protein. The sample contains about 81,000 distinct CDR3 sequences, about two thirds of which appear only once. The data were taken from a study of tumor and adjacent non-tumor tissue in lung cancer. Study overall: The cohort had around eleven adenocarcinoma, a couple of squamous cell and 1 small cell patients.

No cell sorting was done before RNA was extracted from the tissue. Newly diagnosed lung cancer patients had thoracic surgery in China, August–late 2014, without prior chemotherapy. Study-level results: Significantly higher TCR diversity was found in tumor than normal lung. Top 100 clones took a larger repertoire share in normal lung.

The clonotype comes from a woman between 35 and 50 years old with non-small cell lung cancer. The genes are TRBV11-2 and TRBJ1-6; unclear D gene. What was sequenced was lung tumor tissue. The CDR3 DNA sequence: TGTGTCAGCAGCTCAACATTAGGGAGAAACCGGAGTCCACCCCTCCACTTT. Translation: CVSSSTLGRNRSPPLHF.